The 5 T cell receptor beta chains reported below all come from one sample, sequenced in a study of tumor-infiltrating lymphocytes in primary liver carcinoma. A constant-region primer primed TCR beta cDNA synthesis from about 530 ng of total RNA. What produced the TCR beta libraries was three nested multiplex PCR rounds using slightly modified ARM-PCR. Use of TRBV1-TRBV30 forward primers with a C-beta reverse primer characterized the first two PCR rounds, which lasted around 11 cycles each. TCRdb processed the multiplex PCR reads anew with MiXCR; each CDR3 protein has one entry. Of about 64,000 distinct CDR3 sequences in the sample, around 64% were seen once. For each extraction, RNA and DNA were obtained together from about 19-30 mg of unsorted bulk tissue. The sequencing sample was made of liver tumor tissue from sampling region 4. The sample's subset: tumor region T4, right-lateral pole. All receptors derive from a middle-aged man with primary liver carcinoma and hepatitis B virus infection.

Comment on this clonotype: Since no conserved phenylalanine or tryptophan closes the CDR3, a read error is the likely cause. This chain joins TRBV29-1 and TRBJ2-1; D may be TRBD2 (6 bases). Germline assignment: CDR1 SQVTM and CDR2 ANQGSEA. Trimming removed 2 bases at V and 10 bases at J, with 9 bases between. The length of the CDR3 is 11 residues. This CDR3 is CSVESRDEQFL. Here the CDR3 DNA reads TGCAGCGTTGAATCGCGGGACGAGCAGTTCTTA.

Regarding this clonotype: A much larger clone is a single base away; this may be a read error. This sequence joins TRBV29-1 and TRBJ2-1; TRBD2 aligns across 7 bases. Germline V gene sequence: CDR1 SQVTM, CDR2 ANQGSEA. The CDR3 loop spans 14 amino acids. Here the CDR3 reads CSVEPSGFYNELFF. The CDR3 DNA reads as TGCAGCGTTGAACCTAGCGGTTTCTACAATGAGCTGTTCTTC.

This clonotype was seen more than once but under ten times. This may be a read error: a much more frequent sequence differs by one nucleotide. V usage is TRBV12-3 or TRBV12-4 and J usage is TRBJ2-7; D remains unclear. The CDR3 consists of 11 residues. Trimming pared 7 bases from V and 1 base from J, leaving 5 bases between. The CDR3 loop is CASIRSYEQYF. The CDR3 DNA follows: TGTGCCAGCATTCGATCCTACGAGCAGTACTTC.

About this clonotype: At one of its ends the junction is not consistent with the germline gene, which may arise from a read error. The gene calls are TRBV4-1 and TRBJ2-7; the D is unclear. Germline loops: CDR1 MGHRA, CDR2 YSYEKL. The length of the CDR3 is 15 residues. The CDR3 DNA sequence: TGTGCCAGCAGCCATGCCGGCAGTATCTCCTACGAGCAGTACTTC. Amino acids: CASSHAGSISYEQYF.

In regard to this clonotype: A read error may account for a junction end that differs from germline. CDR3 residues: CASGQDGADTQYF. In DNA, the CDR3 is TGCGCCAGCGGCCAAGATGGGGCAGATACGCAGTATTTT. The chain is built from TRBV4-1 and TRBJ2-3; D call uncertain. The CDR3 is 13 residues long. Germline CDR1 reads MGHRA; CDR2 reads YSYEKL.